Detailed here is one TCR beta chain. The antigen is unknown. MiXCR, applied by TCRdb to the reads, yields one record per CDR3 protein. Among roughly 860,000 distinct CDR3 sequences listed, 30% to 35% were seen once. The CDR3 contains 15 residues. The V gene lost 8 bases and the J gene lost 3 bases, with 20 bases spanning the gap. CDR1 and CDR2 from the germline V gene are ENHRY and SYGVKD. The data belong to a study of T cell repertoires in cytomegalovirus infection. Study context: Public signatures in TCR beta pointed to CMV infection and matching HLA type.

Points from the study as a whole: Dominating the ex vivo response were HLA-C-restricted CMV-specific TCR beta clonotypes. Carriage of CMV together with the relevant HLA was identifiable through cumulative public TCR beta family frequency.

Here the sequenced sample was cultured CD8+ T cells from PBMCs, taken from culture after CMV antigen stimulation. The gene calls are TRBV10-3 and TRBJ2-7; a possible D gene is TRBD2 (6 bases). The origin of this receptor is a human donor in good health (CMV status not recorded). Some clones in this sample may be carry-over from other donors' samples. CDR3 in amino acids: CAIALGGPNFYEQYF. Here the CDR3 DNA reads TGTGCCATCGCCCTCGGGGGACCCAACTTCTACGAGCAGTACTTC.